Below are 26 T cell receptor beta chains sequenced from a single sample in a study of molecular identifiers for immune sequencing clone quantification. TCRdb redid the calling of the PCR reads with MiXCR, one entry per CDR3 protein. The table includes 400,000 to 600,000 distinct CDR3 sequences, about 26% detected once. The source material was naive CD8+ T cells from blood, with Jurkat cell RNA spiked in. The subset was: FACS-sorted CD8+CD4-CCR7+CD45RA+ naive T cells. Receptors were obtained from a human donor in good health. Some libraries in this study had Jurkat cell RNA spiked in.

This chain joins TRBV6-2 or TRBV6-3 and TRBJ1-1; D gene unclear. V dropped 8 bases and J dropped 8 bases, with 15 bases sitting between them. The germline CDR1 and CDR2 sequences are MNHEY and SVGEGT. This CDR3 has 12 residues. The chain's CDR3 is CASRPTGNEAFF. In DNA form, the CDR3 reads TGTGCCAGCCGACCGACCGGGAACGAAGCTTTCTTT.

On this clonotype itself: Mismatch with germline at one junction end may stem from a read error. V usage is TRBV4-1 and J usage is TRBJ2-3; D is undetermined. Looked up from germline, CDR1 is MGHRA and CDR2 is YSYEKL. There are 13 residues in the CDR3. Here the CDR3 DNA reads TGCGCCGGCAGCCAGGAAGGGTCGGATACGCAGTATTTT. This sequence encodes CAGSQEGSDTQYF.

The J gene is TRBJ2-7, the V gene TRBV5-5; D is unclear. The CDR3 runs to 14 residues. Looked up from germline, CDR1 is SGHKS and CDR2 is YYEKEE (reference sequence). Trimming removed 0 bases at V and 7 bases at J, with 14 bases between. The DNA for the CDR3 is TGTGCCAGCAGCTTGGGGACCACGGGCTGGGAGCAGTACTTC. It yields the protein CASSLGTTGWEQYF.

There are a few counts of this clonotype. The V gene is TRBV6-5, the J gene TRBJ2-5; 7 bases map to TRBD1. The CDR3 extends over 16 amino acids. The junction had 6 bases not matched to a gene; V was cut back by 0 bases and J by 2 bases. Per germline, CDR1 MNHEY and CDR2 SVGAGI. CDR3 DNA sequence: TGTGCCAGCAGTTACTCCCCCGGGACAGCGCAAGAGACCCAGTACTTC. Protein product: CASSYSPGTAQETQYF.

This clonotype was found many times. The V gene is TRBV6-6, the J gene TRBJ2-7, with a possible D match to TRBD1 (6 bases). Trimming took off 6 bases at V and 1 base at J, with 19 bases between the two ends. Germline lookup yields CDR1 MNHNY and CDR2 SVGAGI (reference sequence). The CDR3 covers 16 residues. CDR3 residues: CASSPPQGSPSYEQYF. For the CDR3, the DNA is TGTGCCAGCAGCCCTCCACAGGGCTCCCCTTCCTACGAGCAGTACTTC.

There are many counts of this clonotype. DNA for the CDR3: TGTGCCACCGGACACCGGGGGCATAGCGAATCCTACAATGAGCAGTTCTTC. Protein: CATGHRGHSESYNEQFF. The chain joins TRBV24-1 to TRBJ2-1; the D call may be TRBD1 or TRBD2 (6 bases each). The germline V and J ends were trimmed by 9 bases and 1 base, with 21 bases remaining between them. The germline V gene has CDR1 KGHDR and CDR2 SFDVKD. The CDR3 is made up of 17 amino acids.

This clonotype has a handful of counts. CDR3 protein: CASSLFGAGTDTQYF. In DNA form, the CDR3 reads TGTGCCAGCAGCTTATTCGGGGCGGGCACAGATACGCAGTATTTT. The V call is TRBV7-6, the J call TRBJ2-3, with D perhaps being TRBD1 or TRBD2 (5 bases each). Germline V gene lookup returns CDR1 SGHVS and CDR2 FNYEAQ. Trimming cost V 2 bases and J 1 base, with 10 bases left between them. CDR3 length: 15 amino acids.

This clonotype was observed at least ten times. The V gene is TRBV27, the J gene TRBJ1-1; D unresolved. The CDR3 length is 14 residues. Trimming left V 5 bases short and J 0 bases short, with 10 bases between. Germline CDR1 MNHEY, CDR2 SMNVEV (reference sequence). Here the CDR3 DNA reads TGTGCCAGCAGTCCGTCACGGCTGAACACTGAAGCTTTCTTT. It yields the protein CASSPSRLNTEAFF.

A few counts support this clonotype. V and J are TRBV12-3 or TRBV12-4 and TRBJ2-3, with D tentatively TRBD1 (6 bases). The V end lost 5 bases, the J end lost 0 bases, and 12 bases lay between the germline ends. The CDR3 sequence is 15 residues long. The CDR3: CASSLQGLSTDTQYF. In DNA form, the CDR3 reads TGTGCCAGCAGTCTTCAGGGGCTGAGCACAGATACGCAGTATTTT.

This chain links TRBV19 with TRBJ2-7, with 9 bases lining up with TRBD2. The junction had 6 bases not matched to a gene; V was cut back by 5 bases and J by 4 bases. CDR1 and CDR2 (germline): LNHDA, SQIVND (reference sequence). The CDR3 length is 14 residues. The CDR3 DNA is TGTGCCAGTAGTCCGGCTAGCGGGGCATACGAGCAGTACTTC. As protein: CASSPASGAYEQYF.

The chain uses TRBV27 and TRBJ1-1; D gene uncertain. CDR1 MNHEY and CDR2 SMNVEV come from the germline V gene (reference sequence). CDR3 size: 14 residues. The V gene lost 4 bases and the J gene lost 1 base, with 10 bases spanning the gap. DNA of the CDR3: TGTGCCAGCAGTTCGTCTGGACGGAACACTGAAGCTTTCTTT. Protein sequence: CASSSSGRNTEAFF.

With respect to this clonotype: Mismatch with germline at one junction end may stem from a read error. The genes are TRBV20-1 and TRBJ1-1, with D possibly being TRBD1 (6 bases). This CDR3 contains 11 residues. Germline lookup yields CDR1 DFQATT and CDR2 SNEGSKA (reference sequence). The CDR3 nucleotides are TGCAGTGAGGGGGTAGGCACTAAAGCTTTCTTT. Protein sequence: CSEGVGTKAFF.

This clonotype was seen at least ten times. CDR3 DNA sequence: TGTGCCAGCAGTTACAGGGGCCACGAGCAGTACTTC. Translation gives CASSYRGHEQYF. The chain links TRBV28 to TRBJ2-7; TRBD1 aligns across 7 bases. Germline V gene sequence: CDR1 MDHEN, CDR2 SYDVKM. The V and J ends lost 4 bases and 5 bases, in that order; junction bases with no gene match: 2. CDR3 length: 12 amino acids. The full variable domain, in which reference TRBV28 and TRBJ2-7 provide the parts outside the CDR3, is DVKVTQSSRYLVKRTGEKVFLECVQDMDHENMFWYRQDPGLGLRLIYFSYDVKMKEKGDIPEGYSVSREKKERFSLILESASTNQTSMYLCASSYRGHEQYFGPGTRLTVT.

The chain is built from TRBV5-8 and TRBJ1-1, with D possibly TRBD1 on 6 matching bases. Germline V CDR1 and CDR2: SGHTS, YDEGEE. Trimming removed 0 bases at V and 4 bases at J, with 16 bases between. This CDR3 has 16 amino acids. Written as DNA, the CDR3 is TGTGCCAGCAGCTTGGTGGGGGGCGGCAGATTCACTGAAGCTTTCTTT. It yields the protein CASSLVGGGRFTEAFF.

Note on this clonotype: This may stem from a read error, because a much larger clone lies one nucleotide away. The chain uses TRBV6-2 or TRBV6-3 and TRBJ1-5; 10 bases match TRBD1. The germline V gene encodes CDR1 MNHEY and CDR2 SVGEGT. J gave up 6 bases and V 5 bases, and 10 bases lay outside the gene matches. This CDR3 comprises 16 residues. The CDR3 protein is CASSRGQGINSQPQHF. CDR3 bases: TGTGCCAGCAGTCGGGGACAGGGGATAAACAGTCAGCCCCAGCATTTT.

This clonotype was seen only a few times. The chain uses TRBV9 and TRBJ2-1; weak D call: TRBD2 (5 bases). Germline V gene sequence: CDR1 SGDLS, CDR2 YYNGEE. V shed 1 base and J shed 1 base, with 9 bases lying between them. This CDR3 has 15 amino acids. CDR3 loop: CASSVWENSYNEQFF. The CDR3 coding sequence is TGTGCCAGCAGCGTATGGGAGAATTCCTACAATGAGCAGTTCTTC.

In its sample, this clonotype was seen many times. The rearrangement links TRBV4-2 to TRBJ1-5; maybe TRBD1 (5 bases). Germline V gene lookup returns CDR1 LGHNA and CDR2 YNFKEQ. CDR3 length equals 15 residues. The ends were cut back, 0 bases at V and 5 bases at J, with 11 bases in the middle. CDR3 coding DNA: TGTGCCAGCAGCCAAGAGCAGGGTTTCGATCAGCCCCAGCATTTT. Translating gives CASSQEQGFDQPQHF.

The chain couples TRBV29-1 to TRBJ2-1; 9 bases are shared with TRBD2. This CDR3 has 14 amino acids. Looked up from germline, CDR1 is SQVTM and CDR2 is ANQGSEA. The CDR3 nucleotides are TGCGGCGCCGTAGCGGGAGTAGGTTACAATGAGCAGTTCTTC. Protein: CGAVAGVGYNEQFF.

Details on this clonotype: This is likely a read error, given that the CDR3 carries no conserved phenylalanine or tryptophan at its end. The chain joins TRBV28 to TRBJ1-2; D remains ambiguous. CDR3 length: 13 amino acids. Looked up from germline, CDR1 is MDHEN and CDR2 is SYDVKM. Between the trimmed V and J ends, which lost 3 bases and 8 bases, there was a span of 13 bases. The CDR3 DNA reads TGTGCCAGCAGTTTTAGGCGAAGCGAGGGCTACACCCTC. Its translation is CASSFRRSEGYTL.

The rearrangement links TRBV20-1 to TRBJ2-1; D is tentatively TRBD1 or TRBD2 (5 bases each). The CDR3 runs 16 residues. CDR1 and CDR2 (germline): DFQATT, SNEGSKA (reference sequence). Trimming left V 1 base short and J 5 bases short, with 18 bases between. The CDR3 loop reads CSARVLPGRENNEQFF. CDR3 nucleotides: TGCAGTGCTAGAGTTCTTCCGGGACGAGAAAACAATGAGCAGTTCTTC.

This clonotype showed up just a few times. This chain uses TRBV9 with TRBJ1-1; 7 bases match TRBD1. The CDR3 totals 15 residues. CDR1 and CDR2 from the germline V gene are SGDLS and YYNGEE. J gave up 0 bases and V 3 bases, and 5 bases lay outside the gene matches. CDR3 coding DNA: TGTGCCAGCAGCGAAGGGGGCCCACTGAACACTGAAGCTTTCTTT. Translation: CASSEGGPLNTEAFF.

This clonotype came up many times. CDR3 nucleotides: TGTGCCAGCAGTTTATATCCTGGGGCCAACGTCCTGACTTTC. Protein product: CASSLYPGANVLTF. V is TRBV27 and J is TRBJ2-6; D call uncertain. Germline values: CDR1 MNHEY, CDR2 SMNVEV (reference sequence). V was trimmed by 1 base and J by 2 bases, leaving 3 bases between them. The CDR3 length is 14 residues.

This rearrangement joins TRBV4-1 to TRBJ2-1, with TRBD2 identical over 7 bases. Germline CDR1 is MGHRA and CDR2 is YSYEKL. V was clipped by 4 bases and J by 3 bases; unmatched bases: 9. This CDR3 spans 16 amino acids. The CDR3 sequence is CASSPGPSGNYNEQFF. CDR3 coding DNA: TGCGCCAGCAGCCCAGGTCCAAGCGGGAACTACAATGAGCAGTTCTTC.

This clonotype showed up just a few times. The chain has TRBV25-1 and TRBJ1-4; a weak D match, TRBD1 (6 bases). This CDR3 has 14 amino acids. The V end lost 6 bases, the J end lost 4 bases, and 12 bases lay between the germline ends. The V gene's germline CDR1 is MGHDK and CDR2 SYGVNS. The CDR3 DNA is TGTGCCAGCAGGAGGGGGGGACGTAATGAAAAACTGTTTTTT. Translating gives CASRRGGRNEKLFF.

This clonotype was observed a single time. The chain uses TRBV27 and TRBJ1-2; no clear D. The CDR3 extends over 15 amino acids. Deletions cut 1 base from V and 5 bases from J, with 14 bases between. Germline V gene data show CDR1 as MNHEY and CDR2 as SMNVEV (reference sequence). The CDR3 DNA follows: TGTGCCAGCAGTTTATATGGGGAAGTATCGTATGGCTACACCTTC. Its protein is CASSLYGEVSYGYTF.

This clonotype was seen more than once but under ten times. This chain joins TRBV2 and TRBJ2-2; D is unclear. The CDR3 is made up of 12 amino acids. V was pared by 6 bases and J by 7 bases, with 9 bases between. The germline CDR1 and CDR2 sequences are SNHLY and FYNNEI. CDR3 coding DNA: TGTGCCAGCAGGAGTTGGGACGGGGAGCTGTTTTTT. This sequence encodes CASRSWDGELFF.